A selection of T cell receptor beta chains follows, all from one sample in a study of persistence of HIV-infected CD4 T cells. TCRdb's table, derived via immunoSEQ multiplex PCR, lists solely in-frame clones and lacks some. The sample has roughly 28,000 clones; more than 75% are singletons. Their target antigens are unknown. This specimen consisted of CD4+ T cells sorted from PBMCs after approximately 20-hour stimulation, obtained from a patient who received antiretroviral therapy. The receptor source for this set is an adult woman with HIV who was CMV-seropositive. The CDR3 runs from the conserved cysteine through the conserved F or W.

TRBV27	CASGNRGGGRNYGYTF
TRBV6-1	CASSGRLGRLNTEAFF
TRBV19	CASRGGAKETQYF
TRBV6-6	CASSFLLNYEQYF
TRBV5-1	CASSLSGGISNTEAFF
TRBV20-1	CSASPSRVAGNTIYF
TRBV5-1	CASSLATANTEAFF
TRBV2	CASSGPYNEQFF
TRBV5-1	CASSPRTGETDTQYF
TRBV30	CAWSRVTGGNQPQHF
TRBV5-4	CASSGGTGSTGANVLTF
TRBV11-2	CASSSRDRARGYNSPLHF
TRBV3-1/TRBV3-2	CASSQGGNSPLHF
TRBV7-9	CASSLVQVDYGYTF
TRBV18	CASSPDAKGEKLFF
TRBV2	CASSDTSRETQYF
TRBV5-1	CASKGRLTNTGELFF
TRBV24-1	CATSDPGAGAGGYTF
TRBV9	CASSPQGGFDFEKLFF
TRBV10-3	CAISQGAPNYGYTF
TRBV12-5	CASGSGVGATNEKLFF
TRBV24-1	CATSDDDRNYGYTF
TRBV21-1	CASSPWTPGQVWWEYF
TRBV6-5	CASMEGQGATEAFF
TRBV19	CASSRLGVGTDTQYF
TRBV5-5	CASSSGLAGSDEQFF
TRBV5-1	CASSSGLTSGGTGELFF
TRBV7-6	CASSLSWDQFF
TRBV10-1	CASSESRGGPGELFF
TRBV27	CASSPKGGSYEQYF
TRBV7-2	CAKSRSSSYNEQFF
TRBV5-5	CASSPTSWAKNIQYF
TRBV29-1	CSVTGPTNEKLFF
TRBV5-1	CASSLEPRGGTDTQYF
TRBV7-9	CASSLVNTEAFF
TRBV19	CASSIQDSYEQYF
TRBV7-9	CASSSWGSTDTQYF
TRBV7-8	CASSLTRNEQFF
TRBV19	CASSMGLAGGHEQFF
TRBV5-4	CASSLGGLAGQETQYF
TRBV7-2	CASSLYGGGRKSNQPQHF
TRBV9	CASSATGTGHASEKLFF
TRBV2	CASRTTPGETQYF
TRBV6-5	CASSSPGGNTEAFF
TRBV5-3	CARMGGFYGYTF
TRBV5-1	CASSARGNNSPLHF
TRBV3-1/TRBV3-2	CASSSSVNTEAFF
TRBV5-1	CASSSGDREQYF